Below, one T cell receptor (beta chain) is given with its context. This record belongs to a study of PD-L1 blockade in urothelial cancer. Produced via immunoSEQ multiplex PCR; TCRdb's table is partial and in-frame only. The sample contains approximately 39,000 clones, around four fifths of which appear only once. Time point meaning: pretreatment peripheral blood. The sequencing used PBMCs, collected around atezolizumab (anti-PD-L1) treatment. The TCR sequence derives from a man older than 75 with urothelial cancer.

CDR3: CASSWALAGGYNEQFF. The CDR3 DNA follows: TGTGCCAGCAGCTGGGCCCTAGCGGGAGGCTACAATGAGCAGTTCTTC. The V and J genes are TRBV5-4 and TRBJ2-1; 11 nucleotides agree with TRBD2. CDR3 length: 16 residues. V lost 3 bases and J lost 3; bases outside the gene matches: 5. Per germline, CDR1 SGHNT and CDR2 YYREEE (reference sequence).